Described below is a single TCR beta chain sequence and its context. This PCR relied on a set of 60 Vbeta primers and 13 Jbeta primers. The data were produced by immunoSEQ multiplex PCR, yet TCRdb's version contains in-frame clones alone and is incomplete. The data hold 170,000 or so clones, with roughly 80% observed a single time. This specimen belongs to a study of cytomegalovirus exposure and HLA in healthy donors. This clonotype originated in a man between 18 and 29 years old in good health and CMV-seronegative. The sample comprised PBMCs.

The CDR3 bases are TGTGCCAGCAGCCCCAGGACTAGCGGGAGGGATGAGTGGTTCTTC. Protein: CASSPRTSGRDEWFF. The J gene is TRBJ2-1, the V gene TRBV7-9, with 15 nucleotides matching TRBD2. Germline-derived CDR1 and CDR2 are SEHNR and FQNEAQ (reference sequence). Trimming at V came to 5 bases and at J to 15 bases, leaving 11 bases not matched to a gene. There are 15 residues in the CDR3.